This entry lists 4 T cell receptor beta chains sequenced from one sample in a study of blood T cell repertoires in COVID-19. Method: immunoSEQ multiplex PCR; TCRdb's copy keeps in-frame clones and lacks some. The sample lists around 6,200 clones, roughly four fifths occurring once. Sequenced sample: peripheral blood. These receptor sequences come from a human donor with active COVID-19. The donor label of this sample is uncertain.

The chain joins TRBV27 to TRBJ2-7; 8 bases fit TRBD2. Unmatched junction bases numbered 6, after V lost 4 bases and J lost 1 base. The germline V gene encodes CDR1 MNHEY and CDR2 SMNVEV (reference sequence). CDR3 length: 15 residues. CDR3 region: CASSSGTSISYEQYF. CDR3 nucleotide sequence: TGTGCCAGCAGTTCCGGGACTAGTATTTCCTACGAGCAGTACTTC.

This sequence joins TRBV9 and TRBJ2-6, with 9 nucleotides matching TRBD1. Germline lookup yields CDR1 SGDLS and CDR2 YYNGEE. There are 17 residues in the CDR3. J gave up 2 bases and V 7 bases, and 10 bases lay outside the gene matches. CDR3 amino acids: CASGDDRGLTGANVLTF. CDR3 DNA sequence: TGTGCCAGCGGGGATGACAGGGGGTTAACTGGGGCCAACGTCCTGACTTTC.

The CDR3 loop is CASSQQFLGGGSDTQYF. The CDR3 DNA sequence: TGCGCCAGCAGCCAACAATTCCTGGGCGGGGGGTCAGATACGCAGTATTTT. This chain joins TRBV4-1 and TRBJ2-3; 8 bases match TRBD2. Germline-derived CDR1 and CDR2 are MGHRA and YSYEKL. The CDR3 spans 17 residues. V was pared by 2 bases and J by 4 bases, with 11 bases of the junction left unmatched.

CDR3 sequence: CASSLDGGTGNSPLHF. Here the CDR3 DNA reads TGTGCCAGCAGCTTGGATGGAGGTACGGGGAATTCACCCCTCCACTTT. V is TRBV5-6 and J is TRBJ1-6; no reliable D call. V lost 0 bases and J 7 bases, leaving 14 bases between the germline ends. Germline V gene data show CDR1 as SGHDT and CDR2 as YYEEEE. CDR3 size: 16 residues.